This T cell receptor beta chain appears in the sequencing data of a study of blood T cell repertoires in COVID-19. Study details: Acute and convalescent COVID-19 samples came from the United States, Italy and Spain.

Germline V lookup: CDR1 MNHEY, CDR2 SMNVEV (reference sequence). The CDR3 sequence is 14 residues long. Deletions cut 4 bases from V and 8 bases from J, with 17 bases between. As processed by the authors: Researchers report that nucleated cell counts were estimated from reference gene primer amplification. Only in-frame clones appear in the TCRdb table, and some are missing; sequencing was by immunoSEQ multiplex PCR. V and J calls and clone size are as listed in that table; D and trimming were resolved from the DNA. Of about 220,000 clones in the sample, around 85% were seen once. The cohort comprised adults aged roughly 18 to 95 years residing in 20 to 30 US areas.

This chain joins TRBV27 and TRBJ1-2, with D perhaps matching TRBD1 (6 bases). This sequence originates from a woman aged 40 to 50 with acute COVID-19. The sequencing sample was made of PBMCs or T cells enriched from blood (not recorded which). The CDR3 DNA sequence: TGTGCCAGCAGTTCATCCATGGGGGCTGTGGGCTACACCTTC. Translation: CASSSSMGAVGYTF.